The 24 T cell receptor beta chains given below trace back to one sample, sequenced in a study of response to subunit inactivated influenza vaccine. TCRdb redid the calling of the RT-PCR reads with MiXCR, one entry per CDR3 protein. The data show 860,000 or so distinct CDR3 sequences, 21% seen once. This specimen consisted of PBMCs from blood, obtained more than 4 days after vaccination. The source of these receptors is a man aged 45-65 years who received an inactivated influenza vaccine.

CDR3 sequence: CASNPGASTYGYTF. CDR3 DNA sequence: TGCGCCAGCAACCCCGGGGCGTCGACCTATGGCTACACCTTC. The V call is TRBV5-1, the J call TRBJ1-2; TRBD1 is a possible D gene (5 bases). This CDR3 is 14 amino acids long. V was shortened by 6 bases and J by 4 bases, with 16 bases between the two germline ends. CDR1 is SGHRS, CDR2 YFSETQ, per germline.

The table lists this clonotype with a few counts. The chain is built from TRBV4-3 and TRBJ2-7, with a possible D match to TRBD2 (7 bases). The germline gives CDR1 LGHNA, CDR2 YSLEER. CDR3 length equals 15 residues. The V end was cut by 0 bases, the J end by 2 bases, with 11 bases between. CDR3: CASSQEGGLPYEQYF. CDR3 sequence (DNA): TGCGCCAGCAGCCAAGAGGGGGGGCTACCCTACGAGCAGTACTTC.

The gene calls are TRBV7-9 and TRBJ2-1; 10 bases line up with TRBD2. V lost 5 bases to trimming and J lost 3 bases; unmatched junction nucleotides: 7. This CDR3 comprises 16 residues. Germline V gene lookup returns CDR1 SEHNR and CDR2 FQNEAQ (reference sequence). CDR3: CASSITQRGGYNEQFF. The CDR3, as DNA: TGTGCCAGCAGCATTACCCAGCGGGGGGGCTACAATGAGCAGTTCTTC.

The V gene is TRBV4-3, the J gene TRBJ2-1; D is undetermined. This CDR3 comprises 14 residues. CDR1 and CDR2 (germline): LGHNA, YSLEER. V was shortened by 0 bases and J by 9 bases, with 12 bases between the two germline ends. This CDR3 is CASSQDNFGTEQFF. CDR3 nucleotides: TGCGCCAGCAGCCAAGATAACTTCGGAACTGAGCAGTTCTTC.

The chain joins TRBV5-4 to TRBJ1-2, with a weak D call TRBD1 (5 bases). This CDR3 region has 14 residues. V was shortened by 1 base and J by 5 bases, with 12 bases between the two germline ends. Looked up from germline, CDR1 is SGHNT and CDR2 is YYREEE (reference sequence). The chain's CDR3 is CASSLWAGLYGYTF. DNA for the CDR3: TGTGCCAGCAGCTTGTGGGCAGGGCTGTATGGCTACACCTTC.

This clonotype turned up a few times. CDR3 region: CAISDPGHTGDEQYF. Written as DNA, the CDR3 is TGTGCCATCAGTGACCCGGGACACACAGGCGACGAGCAGTACTTC. The chain has TRBV10-3 and TRBJ2-7; D perhaps matches TRBD1 (6 bases). There are 15 residues in the CDR3. Trimming cost V 3 bases and J 5 bases, with 17 bases left between them. Germline loops: CDR1 ENHRY, CDR2 SYGVKD.

This clonotype was counted a few times. The chain links TRBV7-9 to TRBJ2-5; 7 bases are shared with TRBD1. The V gene's germline CDR1 is SEHNR and CDR2 FQNEAQ (reference sequence). V shed 6 bases, J shed 1 base, and the junction held 8 bases outside the gene matches. This CDR3 comprises 15 residues. The DNA for the CDR3 is TGTGCCAGCAGGAGGAACCGGGACAGCCAAGAGACCCAGTACTTC. It encodes CASRRNRDSQETQYF.

This clonotype was seen more than once but under ten times. The chain couples TRBV14 to TRBJ1-4; the D is unclear. Germline CDR1 SGHDN, CDR2 FVKESK. V lost 4 bases and J 10 bases, leaving 13 bases between the germline ends. The CDR3 loop spans 13 amino acids. The CDR3, as DNA: TGTGCCAGCAGCCTCGGACCCGCTGGAAAACTGTTTTTT. It is translated as CASSLGPAGKLFF. Full variable domain (remainder filled in from reference TRBV14 and TRBJ1-4): EAGVTQFPSHSVIEKGQTVTLRCDPISGHDNLYWYRRVMGKEIKFLLHFVKESKQDESGMPNNRFLAERTGGTYSTLKVQPAELEDSGVYFCASSLGPAGKLFFGSGTQLSVL.

This clonotype was detected a few times. The V gene is TRBV5-1, the J gene TRBJ2-7; 10 bases are a match to TRBD2. CDR1 and CDR2 (germline): SGHRS, YFSETQ. V shed 4 bases, J shed 6 bases, and the junction held 7 bases outside the gene matches. The CDR3 is made up of 14 amino acids. CDR3 residues: CASSQSGRAREQYF. In DNA, the CDR3 is TGCGCCAGCAGCCAAAGCGGGAGGGCCCGCGAGCAGTACTTC.

The V gene is TRBV9, the J gene TRBJ2-1, with D maybe TRBD1 (5 bases). V gave up 0 bases and J gave up 8 bases, with 12 bases separating them. The germline CDR1 and CDR2 sequences are SGDLS and YYNGEE. The length of the CDR3 is 14 residues. The CDR3 reads CASSVGDSQDEQFF. CDR3 coding DNA: TGTGCCAGCAGCGTAGGCGACAGTCAGGATGAGCAGTTCTTC.

The V call is TRBV10-3, the J call TRBJ2-5, with 8 bases that match TRBD1. CDR1 and CDR2 from the germline V gene are ENHRY and SYGVKD. This CDR3 is built from 14 residues. V trimming: 10 bases; J trimming: 5 bases; junction bases outside the gene matches: 12. The CDR3 DNA follows: TGTGCCACCATTAACGGACAGGGTGGCGAGACCCAGTACTTC. Residues: CATINGQGGETQYF.

As to this clonotype: This may come from a read error, since a much larger clone is one base off. This chain links TRBV12-3 or TRBV12-4 with TRBJ2-1; tentative D call: TRBD2 (5 bases). This CDR3 spans 14 amino acids. The CDR3 bases are TGTGCCAGCAGTTTGGGCGGACTGCGCAATGAGCAGATCTTC. Translating gives CASSLGGLRNEQIF.

This clonotype was counted only a few times. The gene calls are TRBV4-3 and TRBJ2-7; 7 positions agree with TRBD1. After removal of 3 bases from V and 5 bases from J, the junction contained 4 bases not matched to a gene. This CDR3 contains 13 residues. Germline lookup yields CDR1 LGHNA and CDR2 YSLEER. CDR3 amino acids: CASSHLTGDEQYF. The CDR3 DNA reads as TGCGCCAGCAGCCACCTCACAGGGGACGAGCAGTACTTC.

This clonotype appeared a few times. This chain uses TRBV12-3 or TRBV12-4 with TRBJ2-2; 13 bases match TRBD2. With 7 bases clipped from V and 5 bases from J, the junction kept 4 bases outside the gene matches. This CDR3 contains 15 residues. The CDR3 nucleotides are TGTGCCAGCAACTCGGGACTAGCGGGGACCGGGGAGCTGTTTTTT. Its translation is CASNSGLAGTGELFF.

This clonotype has a handful of counts. The genes are TRBV2 and TRBJ2-1; the match to TRBD2 covers 9 bases. J lost 8 bases, V lost 2 bases, and 10 bases had no gene match. The CDR3 length is 16 residues. Germline V gives CDR1 SNHLY, CDR2 FYNNEI. The chain's CDR3 is CASSESPGLAPDEQFF. The CDR3 nucleotides read TGTGCCAGCAGTGAATCTCCTGGACTAGCGCCGGATGAGCAGTTCTTC.

The chain carries TRBV21-1 and TRBJ2-2; the table's D call, TRBD1, was not checked against the DNA. TRBV21-1 is given as a pseudogene. CDR3 size: 18 residues. CDR3 DNA: TGTGCCAGCAGCAAAAACCCGGACAGGGAAGTGAACACCGGGGAGCTGTTTTTT. This sequence encodes CASSKNPDREVNTGELFF.

This clonotype came up many times. The V gene is TRBV10-2, the J gene TRBJ2-1, with D perhaps being TRBD1 or TRBD2 (6 bases each). V was clipped by 8 bases and J by 3 bases, with 14 bases between them. The length of the CDR3 is 14 residues. In germline, CDR1 is WSHSY, CDR2 SAAADI. The CDR3: CASGGLASYNEQFF. For the CDR3, the DNA is TGCGCCAGCGGGGGGCTAGCGAGCTACAATGAGCAGTTCTTC.

The chain joins TRBV28 to TRBJ2-5; no clear D. Germline CDR1 and CDR2: MDHEN and SYDVKM. V was clipped by 5 bases and J by 5 bases, with 6 bases between them. The CDR3 is made up of 11 amino acids. CDR3: CASSQWETQYF. The CDR3 bases are TGTGCCAGCAGTCAATGGGAGACCCAGTACTTC.

V and J are TRBV4-1 and TRBJ2-5, with D possibly matching TRBD2 (6 bases). V lost 4 bases to trimming and J lost 5 bases, with 20 bases between them. The CDR3 is 16 residues long. Germline V CDR1 and CDR2: MGHRA, YSYEKL. In DNA form, the CDR3 reads TGCGCCAGCAGCCCTTCCGGGGCGCGGGGCATGGAGACCCAGTACTTC. It is translated as CASSPSGARGMETQYF.

A few counts support this clonotype. The V and J genes are TRBV12-3 or TRBV12-4 and TRBJ1-2, with D perhaps TRBD1 (6 bases). The V end was cut by 6 bases, the J end by 6 bases, with 14 bases between. CDR3 length equals 13 residues. In nucleotides, the CDR3 is TGTGCCAGCAGCCTAGGGGGGGGGCATGGCTACACCTTC. It specifies CASSLGGGHGYTF.

V is TRBV10-1 and J is TRBJ2-3; D not resolved. CDR1 WNHNN and CDR2 SYGVQD come from the germline V gene (reference sequence). Trimming pared 6 bases from V and 2 bases from J, leaving 9 bases between. The CDR3 is made up of 13 amino acids. CDR3 in amino acids: CASRGAFTDTQYF. The CDR3 coding sequence is TGCGCCAGCAGAGGAGCTTTCACAGATACGCAGTATTTT.

There are a few counts of this clonotype. This chain uses TRBV3-1 with TRBJ1-6; no reliable D call. Germline CDR1 and CDR2: LGHDT and YNNKEL (reference sequence). This CDR3 is 15 amino acids long. The ends were cut back, 0 bases at V and 4 bases at J, with 7 bases in the middle. The CDR3 reads CASSQEGTYNSPLHF. CDR3 nucleotide sequence: TGTGCCAGCAGCCAAGAAGGAACTTATAATTCACCCCTCCACTTT.

This clonotype was seen more than once but under ten times. The chain recombines TRBV7-6 with TRBJ1-5, with D possibly TRBD1 on 5 matching bases. Between the trimmed V and J ends, which lost 5 bases and 0 bases, there was a span of 8 bases. The CDR3 is made up of 14 amino acids. Per germline, CDR1 SGHVS and CDR2 FNYEAQ. This CDR3 is CASSATVSNQPQHF. CDR3 sequence (DNA): TGTGCCAGCAGCGCGACAGTTAGCAATCAGCCCCAGCATTTT.

The chain joins TRBV11-2 to TRBJ2-1; tentatively, D is TRBD2 (7 bases). V was shortened by 7 bases and J by 6 bases, with 16 bases between the two germline ends. This CDR3 region has 14 residues. The V gene's germline CDR1 is SGHAT and CDR2 FQNNGV. CDR3 coding DNA: TGTGCCAGCAACGGGGGGAGAGGGGGCAATGAGCAGTTCTTC. This gives the protein CASNGGRGGNEQFF.